The 25 T cell receptor beta chains presented below share a single source sample, sequenced in a study of technical replicates of blood from a handful of donors. Repertoires were generated with immunoSEQ multiplex PCR, while TCRdb's copy carries only in-frame clones and drops some. The table shows just under 100,000 clones, with about 95% occurring only once. Sequencing input: T cells isolated from PBMCs. The receptor source for this set is a human donor in good health.

This rearrangement joins TRBV6-1 to TRBJ2-5, with a tentative D call TRBD2 (5 bases). V was shortened by 7 bases and J by 5 bases, with 20 bases between the two germline ends. The germline V gene has CDR1 MNHNS and CDR2 SASEGT. The CDR3 is 15 residues long. Written as DNA, the CDR3 is TGTGCCAGCATTCCCTGGAGGTCAGGTTGGGAGACCCAGTACTTC. Translation gives CASIPWRSGWETQYF.

CDR3 DNA: TGTGCCATCAGTGATGACAAGAGCTCCTATAATTCACCCCTCCACTTT. Its translation: CAISDDKSSYNSPLHF. The V gene is TRBV10-3, the J gene TRBJ1-6; no firm D call. The V gene's germline CDR1 is ENHRY and CDR2 SYGVKD. The length of the CDR3 is 16 residues. V lost 3 bases and J 0 bases, leaving 9 bases between the germline ends.

This chain joins TRBV30 and TRBJ2-7; tentatively, D is TRBD1 (6 bases). The CDR3 totals 15 residues. Trimming stripped 6 bases from V and 3 bases from J, with 21 bases between. Germline V gene data show CDR1 as GTSNPN and CDR2 as SVGIG (reference sequence). The CDR3 is CACQGRFSSFYEQYF. CDR3 nucleotides: TGTGCCTGTCAGGGGCGTTTCTCATCGTTCTACGAGCAGTACTTC.

The gene calls are TRBV18 and TRBJ1-3, with 8 bases that match TRBD1. The J segment lost 0 bases and the V segment lost 3 bases, leaving 7 bases of the junction unmatched. CDR3 size: 17 residues. From germline, CDR1 is KGHSH and CDR2 LQKENI. The chain's CDR3 is CASSPRDRRYSGNTIYF. In DNA, the CDR3 is TGTGCCAGCTCACCTAGGGACAGGCGTTACTCTGGAAACACCATATATTTT.

The genes are TRBV5-4 and TRBJ1-2; TRBD1 matches 8 bases. Germline CDR1 SGHNT, CDR2 YYREEE (reference sequence). The V segment lost 0 bases and the J segment 1 base; nucleotides outside the gene matches: 8. This CDR3 comprises 17 residues. The CDR3 nucleotides are TGTGCCAGCAGCTTGGGCGGGTCAGGACAGGGTAACTATGGCTACACCTTC. Its translation is CASSLGGSGQGNYGYTF.

The gene calls are TRBV30 and TRBJ2-1, with TRBD2 matching 7 bases. Germline V gene data show CDR1 as GTSNPN and CDR2 as SVGIG (reference sequence). CDR3 length: 15 amino acids. Trimming cost V 5 bases and J 9 bases; bases outside gene matches: 16. This CDR3 is CAWEGGRLARGEQFF. The CDR3 coding sequence is TGTGCCTGGGAGGGCGGGCGACTAGCACGCGGTGAGCAGTTCTTC.

The chain couples TRBV5-1 to TRBJ1-4; TRBD1 agrees at 7 bases. CDR3 length equals 14 residues. V trimming: 4 bases; J trimming: 3 bases; junction bases outside the gene matches: 3. In germline, CDR1 is SGHRS, CDR2 YFSETQ. DNA of the CDR3: TGCGCCAGCAGCCCCGGGACAGCTAATGAAAAACTGTTTTTT. It yields the protein CASSPGTANEKLFF.

The chain joins TRBV7-6 to TRBJ1-5; D is perhaps TRBD1 (5 bases). Germline V gene sequence: CDR1 SGHVS, CDR2 FNYEAQ. The CDR3 runs to 15 residues. Trimming took off 0 bases at V and 4 bases at J, with 10 bases between the two ends. CDR3 in DNA: TGTGCCAGCAGCTTAGCGCGTGACAGTAATCAGCCCCAGCATTTT. The encoded protein is CASSLARDSNQPQHF.

This chain joins TRBV28 and TRBJ1-1; perhaps TRBD1 as D (6 bases). The ends were cut back, 6 bases at V and 3 bases at J, with 11 bases in the middle. The germline V gene has CDR1 MDHEN and CDR2 SYDVKM. The CDR3 totals 13 residues. CDR3 sequence: CASRARGDTEAFF. DNA of the CDR3: TGTGCCAGCAGGGCCAGGGGAGACACTGAAGCTTTCTTT.

This chain connects TRBV6-6 to TRBJ2-2; TRBD1 matches at 8 bases. The CDR3 is 16 amino acids. Germline lookup yields CDR1 MNHNY and CDR2 SVGAGI (reference sequence). Losses at the gene ends were 4 bases for V and 0 bases for J; bases not matched to a gene: 4. CDR3 DNA: TGTGCCAGCAGTTTGGACAGGGCTTCGAACACCGGGGAGCTGTTTTTT. This gives the protein CASSLDRASNTGELFF.

The gene calls are TRBV19 and TRBJ1-3, with 7 bases lining up with TRBD1. Germline-derived CDR1 and CDR2 are LNHDA and SQIVND (reference sequence). Trimming removed 9 bases from V and 4 bases from J; junction bases left unmatched: 12. The CDR3 sequence is 15 residues long. DNA of the CDR3: TGTGCCAGCTCGGTAGACAGGGAAAGGGGAAACACCATATATTTT. Encoded protein: CASSVDRERGNTIYF.

V is TRBV9 and J is TRBJ2-1, with D tentatively TRBD1 (5 bases). The CDR3 has 14 residues. V was shortened by 3 bases and J by 9 bases, with 16 bases between the two germline ends. Germline V gives CDR1 SGDLS, CDR2 YYNGEE. The CDR3 spells CASSARTGFGEQFF. The CDR3 coding sequence is TGTGCCAGCAGCGCCCGCACAGGTTTTGGTGAGCAGTTCTTC. The full variable domain, completed using reference TRBV9 and TRBJ2-1, is DSGVTQTPKHLITATGQRVTLRCSPRSGDLSVYWYQQSLDQGLQFLIQYYNGEERAKGNILERFSAQQFPDLHSELNLSSLELGDSALYFCASSARTGFGEQFFGPGTRLTVL.

To note about this clone: Other DNA sequences within the sample encode an identical CDR3. The V and J genes are TRBV10-2 and TRBJ1-1; D is undetermined. With 5 bases removed from V and 3 bases from J, the gap between germline ends came to 16 bases. The CDR3 is 15 residues long. CDR1 and CDR2 (germline): WSHSY, SAAADI. CDR3 protein: CASSYLGRRDTEAFF. As DNA, the CDR3 is TGCGCCAGCAGTTATCTAGGACGGCGGGACACTGAAGCTTTCTTT.

This clone appeared a few times. The chain couples TRBV7-9 to TRBJ2-1, with 9 bases matching TRBD1. CDR1 and CDR2 (germline): SEHNR, FQNEAQ (reference sequence). With V trimmed by 8 bases and J by 8 bases, 10 bases remained unmatched. The CDR3 has 14 amino acids. This CDR3 is CASAHRGPLDEQFF. The CDR3 DNA is TGTGCCAGCGCCCACAGGGGGCCTCTCGATGAGCAGTTCTTC.

V gene TRBV27 combines with J gene TRBJ2-2; D is perhaps TRBD2 (6 bases). The germline V and J ends were trimmed by 6 bases and 6 bases, with 20 bases remaining between them. In germline, CDR1 is MNHEY, CDR2 SMNVEV (reference sequence). CDR3 length: 16 amino acids. The CDR3, as DNA: TGTGCCAGCAGCACAACATGGGGGGTTGGCGCCGGGGAGCTGTTTTTT. This codes for CASSTTWGVGAGELFF.

The V gene is TRBV19, the J gene TRBJ1-1, with D hard to call. The CDR3 loop spans 13 amino acids. CDR1 and CDR2 (germline): LNHDA, SQIVND (reference sequence). The ends were cut back, 4 bases at V and 5 bases at J, with 11 bases in the middle. CDR3 residues: CASSKPSGTEAFF. The CDR3 DNA follows: TGTGCCAGTAGTAAACCCTCGGGTACTGAAGCTTTCTTT.

The rearrangement links TRBV11-1 to TRBJ2-2; 9 bases align to TRBD2. CDR1 is SGHAT and CDR2 is FQDESV in the germline V gene (reference sequence). V dropped 5 bases and J dropped 1; count of bases not matched to a gene: 2. The CDR3 length is 15 residues. The CDR3 DNA follows: TGTGCCAGCAGCAGGACTAGCGAGAACACCGGGGAGCTGTTTTTT. It codes for CASSRTSENTGELFF.

This clone was picked up one time. This sequence joins TRBV7-2 and TRBJ2-1; the match to TRBD2 covers 11 bases. Per germline, CDR1 SGHTA and CDR2 FQGNSA. The CDR3 extends over 15 amino acids. V gave up 4 bases and J gave up 3 bases; unmatched junction bases: 2. In DNA, the CDR3 is TGTGCCAGCAGCTCAACTAGCGGGAGCTACAATGAGCAGTTCTTC. Its protein product is CASSSTSGSYNEQFF.

The chain links TRBV30 to TRBJ2-7; 7 nucleotides line up with TRBD1. Germline V gene sequence: CDR1 GTSNPN, CDR2 SVGIG (reference sequence). The CDR3 runs to 12 residues. Trimming cost V 7 bases and J 0 bases; bases outside gene matches: 3. Here the CDR3 DNA reads TGTGCCTTCCGGGACAGCTCCTACGAGCAGTACTTC. Its translation is CAFRDSSYEQYF.

The J gene is TRBJ1-1, the V gene TRBV25-1; D unresolved. The V and J ends lost 10 bases and 10 bases respectively, with 16 bases between them. CDR1 and CDR2 from the germline V gene are MGHDK and SYGVNS. The CDR3 contains 11 residues. CDR3 in amino acids: CATVLGERAFF. CDR3 in DNA: TGTGCCACCGTACTCGGAGAGAGAGCTTTCTTT. The variable domain in full, completed from reference TRBV25-1 and TRBJ1-1, reads EADIYQTPRYLVIGTGKKITLECSQTMGHDKMYWYQQDPGMELHLIHYSYGVNSTEKGDLSSESTVSRIRTEHFPLTLESARPSHTSQYLCATVLGERAFFGQGTRLTVV.

This chain uses TRBV29-1 with TRBJ2-1; 10 bases map to TRBD1. The length of the CDR3 is 15 residues. J gave up 2 bases and V 5 bases, and 6 bases lay outside the gene matches. Germline V gene data show CDR1 as SQVTM and CDR2 as ANQGSEA. This CDR3 is CSVPSGTGAYNEQFF. The CDR3 DNA reads as TGCAGCGTTCCCTCCGGGACAGGGGCCTACAATGAGCAGTTCTTC.

The table lists this clone with a count of one. V usage is TRBV19 and J usage is TRBJ2-2; maybe TRBD1 (6 bases). Looked up from germline, CDR1 is LNHDA and CDR2 is SQIVND (reference sequence). Trimming pared 1 base from V and 4 bases from J, leaving 10 bases between. The CDR3 has 15 residues. This CDR3 is CASSIGAGATGELFF. The CDR3 nucleotides are TGTGCCAGTAGTATAGGGGCAGGGGCCACCGGGGAGCTGTTTTTT. Filled out from reference TRBV19 and TRBJ2-2, the complete variable domain reads DGGITQSPKYLFRKEGQNVTLSCEQNLNHDAMYWYRQDPGQGLRLIYYSQIVNDFQKGDIAEGYSVSREKKESFPLTVTSAQKNPTAFYLCASSIGAGATGELFFGEGSRLTVL.

This rearrangement joins TRBV27 to TRBJ1-2, with 10 nucleotides matching TRBD1. The junction had 1 base not matched to a gene; V was cut back by 3 bases and J by 0 bases. Germline V gene sequence: CDR1 MNHEY, CDR2 SMNVEV (reference sequence). The CDR3 sequence is 15 residues long. The chain's CDR3 is CASSFGTGANYGYTF. The CDR3 DNA reads TGTGCCAGCAGTTTCGGGACAGGGGCTAACTATGGCTACACCTTC.

The V call is TRBV6-5, the J call TRBJ2-1, with 8 bases that match TRBD2. J gave up 12 bases and V 6 bases, and 10 bases lay outside the gene matches. Looked up from germline, CDR1 is MNHEY and CDR2 is SVGAGI. CDR3 length equals 13 residues. In DNA form, the CDR3 reads TGTGCCAGCAGCTCCGGGACTAGGGTGACGCAGTTCTTC. Its translation: CASSSGTRVTQFF.

The chain has TRBV7-6 and TRBJ2-7; D is perhaps TRBD2 (6 bases). V lost 1 base to trimming and J lost 7 bases, with 14 bases between them. The V gene's germline CDR1 is SGHVS and CDR2 FNYEAQ. The CDR3 runs to 14 residues. For the CDR3, the DNA is TGTGCCAGCAGCTTAGACTTTGGCGGGAAGGAGCAGTACTTC. It encodes CASSLDFGGKEQYF.